The present T cell receptor (beta chain) was sequenced within a study of blood T cell repertoires in COVID-19. The data were produced by immunoSEQ multiplex PCR, yet TCRdb's version contains in-frame clones alone and is incomplete. This table has tens of thousands of clones, roughly nine tenths appearing once. The CDR3 spans 13 residues. Germline V gives CDR1 GTSNPN, CDR2 SVGIG (reference sequence). V lost 2 bases and J lost 7; bases outside the gene matches: 3. The chain employs TRBV30 and TRBJ1-4; the match to TRBD1 covers 8 bases. The sample was peripheral blood. This clonotype was sampled from a man aged 35 to 55 with COVID-19, enrolled during active disease. CDR3 sequence (DNA): TGTGCCTGGAGTACCCAGGGGGCTGAAAAACTGTTTTTT. It encodes CAWSTQGAEKLFF.